These T cell receptor beta chains were read from a single sample in a study of shared clonotypes between healthy human individuals. Assay: immunoSEQ multiplex PCR; the TCRdb copy retains only in-frame clones and omits some. The sample yields hundreds of thousands of clones, 70% to 80% seen once. Sequenced material: PBMCs. These TCRs come from a woman aged 35 to 49 in good health. Some clones in this sample may be carry-over from other donors' samples. Both conserved end residues are part of each CDR3. The D gene is left open where the match is weak. Size is stated for part of the rows, as once, few or many counts, or as a class when the clone is expanded.

j_call | v_call | d_call | clone_size | cdr3_aa | cdr3_nt
TRBJ2-2 | TRBV27 | TRBD1 | NA | CASSSGTGGTGELFF | TGTGCCAGCAGTTCGGGAACAGGGGGTACCGGGGAGCTGTTTTTT
TRBJ1-1 | TRBV30 | TRBD1 | NA | CAWRDRGQNTEAFF | TGTGCCTGGAGGGACAGGGGACAGAACACTGAAGCTTTCTTT
TRBJ1-4 | TRBV19 | NA | once | CASSTRQDWEKLFF | TGTGCCAGTAGCACCCGACAGGATTGGGAAAAACTGTTTTTT
TRBJ2-5 | TRBV5-1 | NA | many | CASSPGGQGGVWETQYF | TGCGCCAGCAGCCCCGGCGGGCAGGGGGGCGTGTGGGAGACCCAGTACTTC
TRBJ2-1 | TRBV7-2 | NA | NA | CASSLVGGAVYNEQFF | TGTGCCAGCAGCTTAGTTGGGGGAGCAGTTTACAATGAGCAGTTCTTC
TRBJ2-3 | TRBV5-6 | TRBD1 | NA | CASSSTGRDTQYF | TGTGCCAGCAGCTCGACAGGGCGAGATACGCAGTATTTT
TRBJ2-2 | TRBV7-2 | TRBD1 | few | CASSMDRVTGELFF | TGTGCCAGCAGCATGGACAGGGTCACCGGGGAGCTGTTTTTT
TRBJ2-3 | TRBV19 | NA | NA | CASSIYGGHASTDTQYF | TGTGCCAGTAGTATCTACGGGGGGCACGCTAGCACAGATACGCAGTATTTT
TRBJ2-1 | TRBV18 | NA | once | CASSPNQGEGSYNEQFF | TGTGCCAGCTCACCAAATCAGGGGGAGGGCTCCTACAATGAGCAGTTCTTC
TRBJ1-1 | TRBV6-6 | NA | NA | CASSYGADGTEAFF | TGTGCCAGCAGTTACGGGGCTGACGGCACTGAAGCTTTCTTT
TRBJ1-2 | TRBV19 | NA | few | CASSIQGLSGYTF | TGTGCCAGTAGTATTCAAGGTTTAAGTGGCTACACCTTC
TRBJ2-2 | TRBV7-2 | TRBD1 | many | CASSLRQGAGTGELFF | TGTGCCAGCAGCCTAAGACAGGGGGCAGGCACCGGGGAGCTGTTTTTT
TRBJ1-2 | TRBV2 | NA | NA | CASSAGTSYGYTF | TGTGCCAGCAGTGCCGGGACAAGTTATGGCTACACCTTC
TRBJ1-2 | TRBV25-1 | TRBD1 | NA | CASSEQGARYGYTF | TGTGCCAGCAGTGAACAGGGGGCGAGGTATGGCTACACCTTC
TRBJ1-5 | TRBV12-5 | TRBD1 | NA | CASGLVLRDRGQPQHF | TGTGCTAGTGGTTTGGTACTCAGGGACAGGGGTCAGCCCCAGCATTTT
TRBJ2-7 | TRBV18 | TRBD1 | NA | CASSPAGTGSYEQYF | TGTGCCAGCTCACCTGCGGGGACAGGGAGCTACGAGCAGTACTTC
TRBJ1-2 | TRBV30 | TRBD1 | NA | CAWSTTGGGGYTF | TGTGCCTGGAGTACGACAGGGGGTGGGGGCTACACCTTC
TRBJ1-4 | TRBV10-2 | TRBD1 | many | CASRETGGNEKLFF | TGCGCCAGCAGAGAGACAGGGGGTAATGAAAAACTGTTTTTT
TRBJ1-2 | TRBV5-6 | NA | once | CASSQQGWHGYTF | TGTGCCAGCAGCCAACAGGGTTGGCATGGCTACACCTTC
TRBJ2-7 | TRBV29-1 | NA | NA | CSGGTHSYEQYF | TGCAGCGGAGGGACACACTCCTACGAGCAGTACTTC
TRBJ2-7 | TRBV11-2 | NA | NA | CASSLDVESSYEQYF | TGTGCCAGCAGCTTAGACGTCGAGAGCTCCTACGAGCAGTACTTC